The rows below give T cell receptor beta chains drawn from one sample of a study of T cell responses to AZD1222 COVID-19 vaccine. Sequenced by immunoSEQ multiplex PCR; TCRdb stores in-frame clones only, minus some. In the table there are roughly 150,000 clones, 85% to 95% of which are singletons. Sequencing was performed on peripheral blood, taken 28 days after the second AZD1222 dose. The receptors were gathered from an adult who received the AZD1222 COVID-19 vaccine. The CDR3 runs from the conserved cysteine through the conserved F or W. A D gene is named only where the DNA matches it firmly. Expanded clones are given a class, and other clones once, few, many or no size at all.

j_call	clone_size	d_call	v_call	cdr3_aa	cdr3_nt
TRBJ2-1	NA	NA	TRBV19	CASSIRRYNEQFF	TGTGCCAGTAGTATACGAAGGTACAATGAGCAGTTCTTC
TRBJ2-7	NA	TRBD2	TRBV15	CATSRVFQSQRGAEEQYF	TGTGCCACCAGCAGAGTGTTCCAATCCCAGCGGGGGGCCGAGGAGCAGTACTTC
TRBJ2-7	NA	TRBD2	TRBV30	CAWSRGGHTYEQYF	TGTGCCTGGAGTCGGGGGGGGCATACCTACGAGCAGTACTTC
TRBJ1-2	NA	NA	TRBV9	CASSVRIRGRQHSYTF	TGTGCCAGCAGCGTTCGGATTCGGGGCCGCCAACACAGCTACACCTTC
TRBJ2-7	once	NA	TRBV6-5	CASRPWDRFYEQYF	TGTGCCAGCCGACCATGGGACCGTTTCTACGAGCAGTACTTC
TRBJ2-3	NA	NA	TRBV6-5	CASSYGQGIADTQYF	TGTGCCAGCAGTTACGGGCAGGGGATAGCAGATACGCAGTATTTT
TRBJ1-5	NA	NA	TRBV6-5	CASSLGRAQPQHF	TGTGCCAGCAGTTTAGGGCGGGCTCAGCCCCAGCATTTT
TRBJ1-6	NA	TRBD1	TRBV6-5	CASTTGQGLRLHF	TGTGCCAGCACCACGGGACAGGGGCTGCGCCTCCACTTT
TRBJ1-4	NA	NA	TRBV6-5	CASNRAGGKLFF	TGTGCCAGCAACCGCGCTGGGGGGAAACTGTTTTTT
TRBJ1-6	NA	TRBD1	TRBV2	CASSRDRLSPLHF	TGTGCCAGCAGCCGGGACAGGCTTTCACCCCTCCACTTT
TRBJ2-7	NA	TRBD1	TRBV2	CASRGQGIYEQYF	TGTGCCAGCCGTGGACAGGGTATCTACGAGCAGTACTTC
TRBJ2-1	NA	NA	TRBV11-3	CASSRLLGTSAWDEQFF	TGTGCCAGCAGCCGACTATTAGGGACTTCCGCTTGGGATGAGCAGTTCTTC
TRBJ2-3	NA	NA	TRBV21-1	CASINGGERVRDTQYF	TGTGCCAGCATTAATGGGGGCGAGAGGGTCAGGGATACGCAGTATTTT
TRBJ1-3	NA	NA	TRBV19	CASSAASGAGNTIYF	TGTGCCAGTTCTGCGGCAAGCGGAGCTGGAAACACCATATATTTT
TRBJ2-1	NA	NA	TRBV4-3	CASSQAAGFYEQFF	TGCGCCAGCAGCCAAGCGGCGGGGTTCTATGAGCAGTTCTTC
TRBJ2-5	NA	NA	TRBV5-1	CASSFGQETQYF	TGCGCCAGCAGCTTCGGCCAAGAGACCCAGTACTTC
TRBJ1-1	NA	NA	TRBV19	CASSILGAHTEAFF	TGTGCCAGTAGTATTCTTGGGGCACACACTGAAGCTTTCTTT
TRBJ2-1	NA	NA	TRBV7-2	CASRVRDTNNEQFF	TGTGCCAGCAGGGTTAGGGACACAAACAATGAGCAGTTCTTC
TRBJ2-1	NA	TRBD2	TRBV4-2	CASSQERLSGGGAVTYNEQFF	TGTGCCAGCAGCCAAGAGCGATTGTCTGGCGGGGGGGCCGTAACCTACAATGAGCAGTTCTTC
TRBJ1-3	NA	NA	TRBV7-9	CASSLVSSGNTIYF	TGTGCCAGCAGCTTAGTCAGCTCTGGAAACACCATATATTTT
TRBJ2-7	few	NA	TRBV29-1	CSVADRYEQYF	TGCAGCGTTGCCGACCGCTACGAGCAGTACTTC
TRBJ2-1	NA	NA	TRBV5-4	CASSSSTEYNEQFF	TGTGCCAGCAGCTCTTCGACGGAGTACAATGAGCAGTTCTTC
TRBJ2-7	NA	NA	TRBV12-3/TRBV12-4	CASSLLGGGLVF	TGTGCCAGCAGTTTGTTGGGAGGGGGCTTAGTCTTC
TRBJ1-1	NA	NA	TRBV29-1	CSVEVAGPNTEAFF	TGCAGCGTTGAAGTCGCGGGACCGAACACTGAAGCTTTCTTT
TRBJ1-2	NA	NA	TRBV7-2	CASSILQGGGYTF	TGTGCCAGCAGCATTCTACAGGGTGGTGGCTACACCTTC
TRBJ1-6	NA	NA	TRBV30	CAWSPSANSPLHF	TGTGCCTGGAGTCCGTCAGCTAATTCACCCCTCCACTTT
TRBJ2-7	NA	NA	TRBV28	CASSSPGYEQYF	TGTGCCAGCAGCAGCCCAGGCTACGAGCAGTACTTC
TRBJ1-5	NA	NA	TRBV4-1	CASSPYTDLYREPQHF	TGCGCCAGCAGCCCATATACGGACCTATATCGGGAGCCCCAGCATTTT
TRBJ2-2	NA	NA	TRBV5-1	CASSLSGVNTGELFF	TGCGCCAGCAGCTTGAGTGGGGTGAACACCGGGGAGCTGTTTTTT
TRBJ1-4	NA	NA	TRBV10-3	CAISESPGGINEKLFF	TGTGCCATCAGTGAGTCGCCCGGAGGAATTAATGAAAAACTGTTTTTT
TRBJ1-3	NA	NA	TRBV7-2	CASSPSRRDTIYF	TGTGCCAGCAGCCCTTCAAGGCGGGACACCATATATTTT
TRBJ1-2	NA	TRBD1	TRBV6-5	CASSYGPGGDGGYTF	TGTGCCAGCAGTTACGGGCCAGGGGGCGACGGTGGCTACACCTTC
TRBJ2-2	once	TRBD1	TRBV5-1	CASSQSGGQGTGELFF	TGCGCCAGCAGCCAATCAGGGGGCCAAGGGACCGGGGAGCTGTTTTTT
TRBJ1-5	NA	NA	TRBV7-9	CASSTWGDSNQPQHF	TGTGCCAGCAGCACATGGGGGGATAGCAATCAGCCCCAGCATTTT
TRBJ2-7	NA	NA	TRBV28	CASSFGSYEQYF	TGTGCCAGCAGTTTTGGCTCCTACGAGCAGTACTTC
TRBJ1-4	NA	TRBD1	TRBV5-4	CASSSRGTGNEKLFF	TGTGCCAGCAGCTCCCGCGGGACAGGGAATGAAAAACTGTTTTTT
TRBJ2-5	NA	TRBD1	TRBV9	CASSVGTGEETQYF	TGTGCCAGCAGCGTCGGGACAGGCGAAGAGACCCAGTACTTC
TRBJ1-1	NA	NA	TRBV18	CASSPSPNTEAFF	TGTGCCAGCTCACCCAGTCCGAACACTGAAGCTTTCTTT
TRBJ2-2	NA	TRBD2	TRBV5-1	CASSSGLAENTGELFF	TGCGCCAGCAGCTCGGGACTAGCGGAAAACACCGGGGAGCTGTTTTTT
TRBJ1-4	NA	NA	TRBV9	CASSVGVGRDEKLFF	TGTGCCAGCAGCGTAGGCGTAGGGAGGGATGAAAAACTGTTTTTT
TRBJ1-1	NA	NA	TRBV28	CASSTPATGNTEAFF	TGTGCCAGCAGTACCCCGGCCACAGGGAACACTGAAGCTTTCTTT
TRBJ2-7	NA	NA	TRBV5-6	CASSLQGSEQYF	TGTGCCAGCAGCTTACAGGGAAGCGAGCAGTACTTC
TRBJ1-1	NA	NA	TRBV18	CASSPRGYLNTEAFF	TGTGCCAGCTCACCACGGGGCTACCTAAACACTGAAGCTTTCTTT
TRBJ1-6	NA	NA	TRBV7-9	CASSLGQAFSYNSPLHF	TGTGCCAGCAGCTTAGGACAGGCTTTCTCCTATAATTCACCCCTCCACTTT
TRBJ1-5	NA	TRBD1	TRBV30	CAWSRTGDQPQHF	TGTGCCTGGAGCAGGACAGGGGATCAGCCCCAGCATTTT
TRBJ2-5	NA	NA	TRBV6-4	CASSDTAGETQYF	TGTGCCAGCAGTGACACCGCGGGGGAGACCCAGTACTTC
TRBJ2-7	NA	TRBD2	TRBV5-4	CASSLASGTYYEQYF	TGTGCCAGCAGCTTGGCTAGCGGAACTTACTACGAGCAGTACTTC
TRBJ2-3	NA	TRBD2	TRBV5-1	CASSFGGGGASTQYF	TGCGCCAGCAGCTTTGGAGGCGGGGGGGCGAGTACGCAGTATTTT
TRBJ1-5	NA	NA	TRBV19	CASSMRGRQPQHF	TGTGCCAGTAGTATGAGGGGGAGGCAGCCCCAGCATTTT
TRBJ2-2	NA	NA	TRBV7-8	CASRFGGLSGELFF	TGTGCCAGCAGGTTCGGGGGGCTTAGCGGGGAGCTGTTTTTT
TRBJ1-2	NA	NA	TRBV4-1	CASSQVQGKTNYGYTF	TGCGCCAGCAGCCAAGTACAAGGGAAGACTAACTATGGCTACACCTTC
TRBJ1-5	NA	NA	TRBV6-5	CASKVGQSNQPQHF	TGTGCCAGCAAAGTTGGGCAGAGCAATCAGCCCCAGCATTTT
TRBJ1-1	NA	NA	TRBV14	CASSQYGENTEAFF	TGTGCCAGCAGCCAGTACGGAGAGAACACTGAAGCTTTCTTT
TRBJ2-7	NA	NA	TRBV13	CASSLGRGISSYEQYF	TGTGCCAGCAGCTTAGGCCGGGGGATAAGCTCCTACGAGCAGTACTTC
TRBJ2-3	NA	TRBD2	TRBV9	CASSVAGGGDTQYF	TGTGCCAGCAGCGTAGCGGGGGGAGGGGATACGCAGTATTTT
TRBJ1-6	NA	TRBD1	TRBV19	CASSTQQGGNSPLHF	TGTGCCAGTAGTACGCAGCAGGGGGGTAATTCACCCCTCCACTTT
TRBJ1-1	NA	NA	TRBV21-1	CASSKTVRPFHTEAFF	TGTGCCAGCAGCAAAACTGTCCGGCCCTTCCACACTGAAGCTTTCTTT